This TCR beta chain emerged from a study of Ad26.COV2.S vaccination and SARS-CoV-2 variants. The overall study: Once or twice, 56 days apart, Ad26.COV2.S was delivered intramuscularly.

The treatment is: some 19 received Ad26.COV2.S at low or high dose, single or two shots; roughly 5 received placebo; per-sample allocation not given. Sampling was done on day 63 after the first vaccine or placebo injection. It was Wuhan-strain SARS-CoV-2 spike that the Ad26 vaccine vector expressed. As to this clone: Its antigen is unknown.

Sequencing was performed with immunoSEQ multiplex PCR; in TCRdb, only in-frame clones are kept and a portion is missing. This table holds 440,000 or so clones, about nine tenths found once. Overall study results and limits: Participants given vaccine showed non-spike TCR breadth similar to that of placebo recipients.

Germline V gene lookup returns CDR1 SGHVS and CDR2 FQNEAQ. This CDR3 has 19 amino acids. Trimming left V 2 bases short and J 8 bases short, with 30 bases between. Material: peripheral blood, obtained in a trial of Ad26.COV2.S vaccine versus placebo. The sequence was obtained from a person aged 18-60 years who received the Ad26.COV2.S COVID-19 vaccine or a placebo. The chain couples TRBV7-8 to TRBJ1-2; TRBD1 might be the D (5 bases). CDR3 in DNA: TGTGCCAGCAGCTTATTTCCCCGAACCGGGGAACAGGTTAGGGACGGCTACACCTTC. This gives the protein CASSLFPRTGEQVRDGYTF.